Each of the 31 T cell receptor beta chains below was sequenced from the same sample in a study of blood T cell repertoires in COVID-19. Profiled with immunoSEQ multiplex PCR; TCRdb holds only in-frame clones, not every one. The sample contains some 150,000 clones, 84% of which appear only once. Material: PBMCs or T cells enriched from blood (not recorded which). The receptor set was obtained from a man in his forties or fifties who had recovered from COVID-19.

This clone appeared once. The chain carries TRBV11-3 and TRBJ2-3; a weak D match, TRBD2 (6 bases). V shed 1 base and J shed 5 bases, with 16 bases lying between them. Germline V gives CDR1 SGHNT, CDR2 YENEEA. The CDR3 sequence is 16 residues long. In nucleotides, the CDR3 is TGTGCCAGCAGCTTAGGTCCGGAGGGGCCGGAAGATACGCAGTATTTT. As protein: CASSLGPEGPEDTQYF.

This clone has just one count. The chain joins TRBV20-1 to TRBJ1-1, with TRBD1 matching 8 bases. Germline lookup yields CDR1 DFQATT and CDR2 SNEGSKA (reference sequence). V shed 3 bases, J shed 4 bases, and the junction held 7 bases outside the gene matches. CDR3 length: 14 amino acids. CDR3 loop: CSASKWTGTTEAFF. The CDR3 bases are TGCAGTGCTAGTAAGTGGACAGGGACCACTGAAGCTTTCTTT.

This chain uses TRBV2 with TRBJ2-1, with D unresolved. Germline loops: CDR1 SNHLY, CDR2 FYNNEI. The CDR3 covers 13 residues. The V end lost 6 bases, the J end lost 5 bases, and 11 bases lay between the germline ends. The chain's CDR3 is CASRQIPNNEQFF. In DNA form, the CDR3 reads TGTGCCAGCAGGCAGATTCCAAACAATGAGCAGTTCTTC.

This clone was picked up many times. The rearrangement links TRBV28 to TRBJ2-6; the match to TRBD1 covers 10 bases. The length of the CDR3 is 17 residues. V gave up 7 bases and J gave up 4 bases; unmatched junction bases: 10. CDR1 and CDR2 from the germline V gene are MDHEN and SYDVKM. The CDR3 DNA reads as TGTGCCAGCACCTCGGGACAGGGGCGGTTGGGGGCCAACGTCCTGACTTTC. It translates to CASTSGQGRLGANVLTF.

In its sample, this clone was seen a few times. In nucleotides, the CDR3 is TGTGCCAGCAGCTTCGACAGTAGTGCTTCACCCCTCCACTTT. It is translated as CASSFDSSASPLHF. This chain links TRBV7-3 with TRBJ1-6; TRBD1 might be the D (5 bases). CDR3 size: 14 residues. V dropped 3 bases and J dropped 9 bases, with 12 bases sitting between them. Germline V gene sequence: CDR1 SGHTA, CDR2 FQGTGA.

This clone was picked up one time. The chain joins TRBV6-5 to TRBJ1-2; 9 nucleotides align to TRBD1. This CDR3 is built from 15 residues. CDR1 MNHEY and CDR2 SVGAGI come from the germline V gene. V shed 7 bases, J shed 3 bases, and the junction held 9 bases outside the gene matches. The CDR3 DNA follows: TGTGCCAGCAAACCAGGACAGGGGTCTTACTATGGCTACACCTTC. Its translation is CASKPGQGSYYGYTF.

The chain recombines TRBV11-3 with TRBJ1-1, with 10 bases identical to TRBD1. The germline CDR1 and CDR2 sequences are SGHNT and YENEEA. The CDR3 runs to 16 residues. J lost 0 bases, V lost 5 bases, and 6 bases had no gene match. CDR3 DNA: TGTGCCAGCAGCGAGGGACAGGGGAGCGTGAACACTGAAGCTTTCTTT. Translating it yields CASSEGQGSVNTEAFF.

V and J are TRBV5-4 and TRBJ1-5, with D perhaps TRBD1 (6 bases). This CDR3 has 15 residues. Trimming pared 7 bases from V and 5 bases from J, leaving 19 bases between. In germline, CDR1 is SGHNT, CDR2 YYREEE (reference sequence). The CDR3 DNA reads TGTGCCAGCCACCGGGCAGGGGTTTCAGATCAGCCCCAGCATTTT. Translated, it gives CASHRAGVSDQPQHF. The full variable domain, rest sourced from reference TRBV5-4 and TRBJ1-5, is ETGVTQSPTHLIKTRGQQVTLRCSSQSGHNTVSWYQQALGQGPQFIFQYYREEENGRGNFPPRFSGLQFPNYSSELNVNALELDDSALYLCASHRAGVSDQPQHFGDGTRLSIL.

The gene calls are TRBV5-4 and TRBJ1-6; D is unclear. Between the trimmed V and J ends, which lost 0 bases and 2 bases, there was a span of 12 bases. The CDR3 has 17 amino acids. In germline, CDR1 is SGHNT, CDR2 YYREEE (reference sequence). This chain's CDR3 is CASSLDSATTYNSPLHF. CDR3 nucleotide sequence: TGTGCCAGCAGCTTGGACTCTGCTACGACCTATAATTCACCCCTCCACTTT.

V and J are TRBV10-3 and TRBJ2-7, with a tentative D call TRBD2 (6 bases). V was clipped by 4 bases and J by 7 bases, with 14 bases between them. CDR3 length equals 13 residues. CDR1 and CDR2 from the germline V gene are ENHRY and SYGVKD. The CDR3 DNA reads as TGTGCCATCAGTGCTGGGACTTCAGTAGAGCAGTACTTC. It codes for CAISAGTSVEQYF.

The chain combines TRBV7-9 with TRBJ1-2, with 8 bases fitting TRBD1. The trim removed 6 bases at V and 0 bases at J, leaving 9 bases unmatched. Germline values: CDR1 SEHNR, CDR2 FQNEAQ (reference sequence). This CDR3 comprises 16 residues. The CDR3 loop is CASSRQGTGTNYGYTF. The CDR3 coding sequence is TGTGCCAGCAGTCGACAAGGGACAGGTACTAACTATGGCTACACCTTC.

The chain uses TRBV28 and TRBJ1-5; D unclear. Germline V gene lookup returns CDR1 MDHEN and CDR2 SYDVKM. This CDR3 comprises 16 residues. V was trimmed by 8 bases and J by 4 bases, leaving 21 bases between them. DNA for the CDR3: TGTGCCAGCCCTCCTGACCGACGGAGTAGGAATCAGCCCCAGCATTTT. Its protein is CASPPDRRSRNQPQHF.

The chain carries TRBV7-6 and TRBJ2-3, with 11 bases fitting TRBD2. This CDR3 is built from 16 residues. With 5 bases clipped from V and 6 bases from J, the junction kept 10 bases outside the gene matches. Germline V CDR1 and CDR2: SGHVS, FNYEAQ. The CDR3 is CASSPPSGGSGDTQYF. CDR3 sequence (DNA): TGTGCCAGCAGCCCCCCTAGCGGGGGGTCAGGGGATACGCAGTATTTT.

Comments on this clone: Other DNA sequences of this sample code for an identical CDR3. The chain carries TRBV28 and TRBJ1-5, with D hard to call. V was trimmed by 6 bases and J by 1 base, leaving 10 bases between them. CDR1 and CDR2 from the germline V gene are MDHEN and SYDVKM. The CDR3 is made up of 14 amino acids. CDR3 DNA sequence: TGTGCCAGCAGCTCCGGCGGGAGCAATCAGCCCCAGCATTTT. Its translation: CASSSGGSNQPQHF.

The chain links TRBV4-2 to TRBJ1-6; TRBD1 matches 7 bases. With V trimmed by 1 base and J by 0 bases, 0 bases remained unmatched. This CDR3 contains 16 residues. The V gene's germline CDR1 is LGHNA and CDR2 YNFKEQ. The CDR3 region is CASSQGDSSYNSPLHF. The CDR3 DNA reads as TGTGCCAGCAGCCAAGGGGACAGCTCCTATAATTCACCCCTCCACTTT.

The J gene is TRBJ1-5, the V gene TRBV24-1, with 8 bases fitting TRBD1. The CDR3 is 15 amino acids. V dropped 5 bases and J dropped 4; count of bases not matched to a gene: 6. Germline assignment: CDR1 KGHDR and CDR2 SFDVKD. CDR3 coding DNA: TGTGCCACCAGTGCCTCACAGGGGGTGAATCAGCCCCAGCATTTT. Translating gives CATSASQGVNQPQHF.

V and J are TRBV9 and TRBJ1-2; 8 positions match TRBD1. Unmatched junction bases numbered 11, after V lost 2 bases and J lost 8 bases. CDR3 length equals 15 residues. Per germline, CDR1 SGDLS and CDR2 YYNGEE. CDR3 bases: TGTGCCAGCAGCGTTAATACCAGGGGGCACAAAGGCTACACCTTC. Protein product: CASSVNTRGHKGYTF. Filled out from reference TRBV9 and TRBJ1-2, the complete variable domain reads DSGVTQTPKHLITATGQRVTLRCSPRSGDLSVYWYQQSLDQGLQFLIQYYNGEERAKGNILERFSAQQFPDLHSELNLSSLELGDSALYFCASSVNTRGHKGYTFGSGTRLTVV.

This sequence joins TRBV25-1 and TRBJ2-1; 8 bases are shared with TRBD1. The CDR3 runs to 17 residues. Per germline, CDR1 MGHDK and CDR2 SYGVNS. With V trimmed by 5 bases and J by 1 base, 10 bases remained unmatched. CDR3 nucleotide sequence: TGTGCCAGCAGTCCCCAGGAAGGGACAGGTTCCTACAATGAGCAGTTCTTC. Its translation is CASSPQEGTGSYNEQFF.

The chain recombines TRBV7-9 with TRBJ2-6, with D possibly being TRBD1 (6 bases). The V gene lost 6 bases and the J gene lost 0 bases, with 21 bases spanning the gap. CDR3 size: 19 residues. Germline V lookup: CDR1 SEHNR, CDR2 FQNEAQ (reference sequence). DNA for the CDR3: TGTGCCAGCAGGTTCTCCTTGGGGGCCGAGAGCTCTGGGGCCAACGTCCTGACTTTC. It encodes CASRFSLGAESSGANVLTF.

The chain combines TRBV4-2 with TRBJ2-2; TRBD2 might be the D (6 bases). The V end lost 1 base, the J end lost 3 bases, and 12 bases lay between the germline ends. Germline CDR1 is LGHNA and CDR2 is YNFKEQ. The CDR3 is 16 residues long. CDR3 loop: CASSQGRDSDTGELFF. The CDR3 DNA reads TGTGCCAGCAGCCAAGGCCGGGACTCCGACACCGGGGAGCTGTTTTTT.

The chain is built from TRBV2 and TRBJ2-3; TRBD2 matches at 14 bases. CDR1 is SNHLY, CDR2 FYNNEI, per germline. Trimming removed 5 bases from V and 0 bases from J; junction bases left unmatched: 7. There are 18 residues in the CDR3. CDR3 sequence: CASSTGLAGESSTDTQYF. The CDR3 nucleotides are TGTGCCAGCAGTACGGGACTAGCGGGGGAGAGTAGCACAGATACGCAGTATTTT.

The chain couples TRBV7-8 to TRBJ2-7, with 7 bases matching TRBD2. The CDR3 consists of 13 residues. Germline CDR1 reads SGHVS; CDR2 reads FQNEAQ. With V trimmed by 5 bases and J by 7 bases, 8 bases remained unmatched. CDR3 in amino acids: CASSTGLMGEQYF. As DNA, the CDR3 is TGTGCCAGCAGCACGGGACTAATGGGGGAGCAGTACTTC.

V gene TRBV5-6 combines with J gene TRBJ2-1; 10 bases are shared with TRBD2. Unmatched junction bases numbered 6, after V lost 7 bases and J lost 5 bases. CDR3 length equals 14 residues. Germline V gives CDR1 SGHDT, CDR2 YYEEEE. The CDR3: CASQILAGDNEQFF. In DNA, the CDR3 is TGTGCCAGCCAGATTCTAGCGGGGGACAATGAGCAGTTCTTC.

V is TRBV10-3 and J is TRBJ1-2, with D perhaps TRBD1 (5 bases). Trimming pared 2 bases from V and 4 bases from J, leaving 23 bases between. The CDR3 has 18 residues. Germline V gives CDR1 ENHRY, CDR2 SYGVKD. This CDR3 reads CAISEPETGKPKGYGYTF. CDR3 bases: TGTGCCATCAGTGAGCCCGAAACAGGAAAACCAAAGGGCTATGGCTACACCTTC.

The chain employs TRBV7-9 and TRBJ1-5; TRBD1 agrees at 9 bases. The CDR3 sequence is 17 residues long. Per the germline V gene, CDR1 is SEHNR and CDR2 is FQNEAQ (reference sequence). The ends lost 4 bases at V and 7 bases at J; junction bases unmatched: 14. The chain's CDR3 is CASSSSDRGGPSQPQHF. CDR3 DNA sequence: TGTGCCAGCAGCTCGTCGGACAGGGGTGGTCCCAGCCAGCCCCAGCATTTT.

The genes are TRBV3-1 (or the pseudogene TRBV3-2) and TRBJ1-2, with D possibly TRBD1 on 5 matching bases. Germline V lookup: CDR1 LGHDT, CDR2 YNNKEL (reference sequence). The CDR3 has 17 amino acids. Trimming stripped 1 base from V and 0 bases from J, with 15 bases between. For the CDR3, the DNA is TGTGCCAGCAGCCAAGTTTTAAGAGGCAGGGCTAACTATGGCTACACCTTC. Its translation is CASSQVLRGRANYGYTF.

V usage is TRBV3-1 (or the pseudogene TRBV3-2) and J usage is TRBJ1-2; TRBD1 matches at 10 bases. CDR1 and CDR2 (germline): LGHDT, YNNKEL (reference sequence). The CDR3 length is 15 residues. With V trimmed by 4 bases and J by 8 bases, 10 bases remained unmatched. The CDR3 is CASSRGQGVGRGYTF. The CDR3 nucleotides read TGTGCCAGCAGCCGCGGACAGGGGGTAGGACGAGGCTACACCTTC.

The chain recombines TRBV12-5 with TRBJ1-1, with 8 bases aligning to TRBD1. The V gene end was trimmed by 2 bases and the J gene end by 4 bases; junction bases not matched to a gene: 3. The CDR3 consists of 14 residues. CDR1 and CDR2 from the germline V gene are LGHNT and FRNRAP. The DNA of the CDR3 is TGTGCTAGTGGTTTGCCAGGACAGGGCACTGAAGCTTTCTTT. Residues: CASGLPGQGTEAFF.

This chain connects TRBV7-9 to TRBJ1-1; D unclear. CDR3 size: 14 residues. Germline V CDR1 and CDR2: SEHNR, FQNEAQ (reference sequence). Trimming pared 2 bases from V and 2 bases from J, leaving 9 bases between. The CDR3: CASSLINKNTEAFF. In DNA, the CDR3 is TGTGCCAGCAGCTTAATAAATAAAAACACTGAAGCTTTCTTT.

The CDR3 nucleotides are TGTGCCAGCAGCCAAGAAGTGGGGGGTATGGGGACCTCATCCGCGGGGAAGGGAGCTTTCTTT. Its protein is CASSQEVGGMGTSSAGKGAFF. This chain links TRBV4-2 with TRBJ1-1; D is possibly TRBD1 (5 bases). Germline assignment: CDR1 LGHNA and CDR2 YNFKEQ. Between the trimmed V and J ends, which lost 0 bases and 10 bases, there was a span of 36 bases. The CDR3 consists of 21 residues.

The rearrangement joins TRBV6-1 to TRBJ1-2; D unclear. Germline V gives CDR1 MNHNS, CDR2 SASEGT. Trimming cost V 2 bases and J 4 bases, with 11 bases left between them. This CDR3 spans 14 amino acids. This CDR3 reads CASSESLSVYGYTF. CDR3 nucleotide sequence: TGTGCCAGCAGTGAAAGTCTCTCAGTCTATGGCTACACCTTC.